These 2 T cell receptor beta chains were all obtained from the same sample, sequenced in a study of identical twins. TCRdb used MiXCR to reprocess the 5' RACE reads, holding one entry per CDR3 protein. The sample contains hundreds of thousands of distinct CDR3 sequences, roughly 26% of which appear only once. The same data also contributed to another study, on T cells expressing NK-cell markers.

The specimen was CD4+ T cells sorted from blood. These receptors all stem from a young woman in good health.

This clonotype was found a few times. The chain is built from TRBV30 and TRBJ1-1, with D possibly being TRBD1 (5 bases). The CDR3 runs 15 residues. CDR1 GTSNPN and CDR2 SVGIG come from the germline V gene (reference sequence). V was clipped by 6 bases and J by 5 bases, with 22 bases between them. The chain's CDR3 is CACYYLLGRRTEAFF. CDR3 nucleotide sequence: TGTGCCTGCTACTATCTCTTGGGGCGGAGGACTGAAGCTTTCTTT.

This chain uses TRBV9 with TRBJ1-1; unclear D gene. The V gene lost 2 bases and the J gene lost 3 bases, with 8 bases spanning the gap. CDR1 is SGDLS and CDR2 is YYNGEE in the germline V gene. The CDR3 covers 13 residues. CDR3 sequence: CASSVSQDTEAFF. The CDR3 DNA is TGTGCCAGCAGCGTGAGTCAGGACACTGAAGCTTTCTTT.